Sequencing of this T cell receptor beta chain was carried out in a study of OX40 agonist ivuxolimab in advanced cancers. Turning to the overall study: The costimulatory receptor OX40 (CD134) was targeted by ivuxolimab, a fully human IgG2 agonistic monoclonal antibody. Intravenous ivuxolimab was administered to patients every 2 weeks at six dose levels: 0.01, 0.1, 0.3, 1.5, 3 and 10 mg/kg. Among the roughly 54 dose-escalation patients, about 19 had hepatocellular carcinoma, roughly 15 melanoma, 9 renal cell carcinoma and 9 head and neck cancer. In the dose-escalation cohort, 65% to 85% of patients were male, and the mean age was approximately 60 years with a range of roughly 23 to 90. Prior anti-PD-1, anti-PD-L1 or anti-CTLA-4 therapy was permitted, and checkpoint inhibitors had been received by more than 35% of dose-escalation patients. Partial responses occurred in three dose-escalation patients: two with cutaneous melanoma and one with hepatocellular carcinoma. Peripheral TCRbeta sequencing was intended to test whether TCR sequence diversity was altered and clonal T-cell expansion was caused by ivuxolimab. The paper covers the monotherapy dose-escalation part of the phase I ivuxolimab trial, which included N ≈ 52 patients.

To sequence the TCRbeta CDR3 region, genomic DNA was isolated from the sorted cells. The immunoSEQ Assay was used to sequence the TCRbeta CDR3 regions. TCRdb mirrors the immuneACCESS table, restricted to in-frame sequences. Some clones are absent from its copies; in checked studies, under half trace to an unresolved V gene, and the reason for the others is unknown. For this sample there are over 50,000 clones; approximately 92% appear just once. In total, the top ten clones hold around 25% of the sample. Of note for this clone: Its specific antigen is unknown. Base-call qualities are not available, and no considerably larger clone is one nucleotide away.

The trial excluded patients who had a history of autoimmune disease or were on systemic immunosuppression. Peripheral blood for TCR sequencing was collected from all dose cohorts at baseline, on cycle 4 day 1, and on cycle 7 day 1. Samples came from an open-label, multicenter, first-in-human phase I dose-escalation trial of ivuxolimab. Adults with locally advanced or metastatic head and neck squamous cell, hepatocellular, melanoma or renal cell carcinoma were enrolled in the trial. Before TCR sequencing, CD4+ and CD8+ T cells were separately sorted from peripheral blood. What the authors observed across the whole study: On average, CD8+ T cells showed more expanded clones than CD4+ T cells after ivuxolimab. At doses from 0.1 to 3.0 mg/kg, clonal expansion was seen in both CD4+ and CD8+ blood T cells between baseline and week 6. Low levels of normalized T-cell clonal expansion were also seen in some nonresponding patients. In the 0.1-3.0 mg/kg groups, partial responders had among the lowest normalized peripheral clonal expansion, particularly in CD8+ T cells. Which antigens the clonally expanded peripheral T cells were specific for was not determined.

The source material was CD4+ or CD8+ T cells sorted from blood, sampled in a trial of the OX40 agonist ivuxolimab. This receptor was obtained from an adult with an advanced solid tumor such as melanoma, head and neck, liver or kidney cancer.

This receptor has the CDR3 CASSYGQGGTEAFF. The sequenced DNA: TGTGCCAGCAGTTACGGACAGGGGGGCACTGAAGCTTTCTTT. The rearrangement joined TRBV6-5 to TRBJ1-1; TRBD1 agrees with 10 junctional bases. The CDR3 measures 14 amino acids from cysteine to phenylalanine. The only DNA kept is the CDR3, 42 bases in frame from the first base. V ends up 2 bases short and J 4 bases short, with an unmatched junction base count of 1. According to the germline V gene, CDR1 reads MNHEY and CDR2 reads SVGAGI.